Each of the 12 T cell receptor beta chains below was sequenced from the same sample in a study of human T cells and chemical hapten exposure. This sample's time point: patch test 1, 2 weeks after DPC sensitization. Treatment described: therapeutic diphenylcyclopropenone sensitization with weekly scalp DPC. MiXCR, run by TCRdb on the RACE reads, gives a single entry per CDR3 protein. This sample carries around 380,000 distinct CDR3 sequences, roughly 4.8% of them seen once, and the ten largest clones take under 2.5%. The material sequenced was whole blood, taken in connection with sensitization to the hapten diphenylcyclopropenone (DPC). These receptors all come from a woman in her fifties or sixties with alopecia areata. Some clones in this sample may be carry-over from other donors' samples.

This clonotype was seen ten or more times. The V gene is TRBV6-5, the J gene TRBJ1-2, with 8 bases fitting TRBD1. CDR3 size: 16 residues. CDR1 and CDR2 (germline): MNHEY, SVGAGI. V trimming: 5 bases; J trimming: 1 base; junction bases outside the gene matches: 9. The CDR3 spells CASSPDREKNNYGYTF. In DNA form, the CDR3 reads TGTGCCAGCAGTCCGGACAGGGAGAAAAATAACTATGGCTACACCTTC.

This clonotype has ten or more counts. The genes are TRBV5-1 and TRBJ2-2, with 8 nucleotides matching TRBD2. This CDR3 spans 16 amino acids. The trim removed 0 bases at V and 6 bases at J, leaving 7 bases unmatched. Germline V CDR1 and CDR2: SGHRS, YFSETQ. This chain's CDR3 is CASSLVASGSAGELFF. CDR3 nucleotide sequence: TGCGCCAGCAGCTTGGTTGCCAGCGGGAGTGCCGGGGAGCTGTTTTTT.

This clonotype was observed a handful of times. The V and J genes are TRBV28 and TRBJ2-3; weak D call: TRBD2 (5 bases). The CDR3 is made up of 14 amino acids. The germline V gene has CDR1 MDHEN and CDR2 SYDVKM. The V end was cut by 5 bases, the J end by 2 bases, with 11 bases between. CDR3 loop: CASSGGLYTDTQYF. CDR3 DNA: TGTGCCAGCAGTGGTGGACTTTACACAGATACGCAGTATTTT. The whole variable domain, remainder taken from reference TRBV28 and TRBJ2-3, is DVKVTQSSRYLVKRTGEKVFLECVQDMDHENMFWYRQDPGLGLRLIYFSYDVKMKEKGDIPEGYSVSREKKERFSLILESASTNQTSMYLCASSGGLYTDTQYFGPGTRLTVL.

This clonotype was recorded at least ten times. V usage is TRBV6-6 and J usage is TRBJ1-5; TRBD1 might be the D (6 bases). Per the germline V gene, CDR1 is MNHNY and CDR2 is SVGAGI (reference sequence). The CDR3 contains 15 residues. V lost 6 bases, J lost 2 bases, and 14 bases lay in between. The CDR3 region is CASSTGTRGNQPQHF. The DNA for the CDR3 is TGTGCCAGCAGCACCGGGACAAGGGGCAATCAGCCCCAGCATTTT.

This clonotype was counted many times. The gene calls are TRBV25-1 and TRBJ1-5; D call uncertain. With 5 bases removed from V and 7 bases from J, the gap between germline ends came to 12 bases. This CDR3 has 13 amino acids. CDR1 and CDR2 (germline): MGHDK, SYGVNS. The CDR3 sequence is CASSIGVGQPQHF. CDR3 bases: TGTGCCAGCAGTATCGGGGTAGGACAGCCCCAGCATTTT.

This clonotype was detected a few times. The chain couples TRBV9 to TRBJ2-3; unclear D gene. The V gene's germline CDR1 is SGDLS and CDR2 YYNGEE. Deletions cut 4 bases from V and 0 bases from J, with 15 bases between. The CDR3 loop spans 16 amino acids. The CDR3, as DNA: TGTGCCAGCAGCCCCTCGCGGACCTCTAGCACAGATACGCAGTATTTT. As protein: CASSPSRTSSTDTQYF.

The sample holds many counts of this clonotype. CDR3 sequence: CASSLGAGAYQPQHF. The CDR3 DNA follows: TGTGCCAGCAGCTTAGGCGCAGGGGCCTACCAGCCCCAGCATTTT. The rearrangement links TRBV7-9 to TRBJ1-5; tentatively, D is TRBD1 (6 bases). Germline CDR1 reads SEHNR; CDR2 reads FQNEAQ (reference sequence). The CDR3 runs 15 residues. V lost 1 base and J lost 7, with 14 bases in between.

This clonotype was observed at least ten times. This chain joins TRBV12-3 or TRBV12-4 and TRBJ2-3; the D is unclear. V lost 3 bases, J lost 5 bases, and 6 bases lay in between. There are 12 residues in the CDR3. The CDR3 spells CASSFFGDTQYF. CDR3 sequence (DNA): TGTGCCAGCAGTTTTTTTGGAGATACGCAGTATTTT.

This clonotype appeared a few times. V usage is TRBV5-1 and J usage is TRBJ1-1; D perhaps matches TRBD1 (6 bases). Per germline, CDR1 SGHRS and CDR2 YFSETQ. Trimming removed 7 bases at V and 1 base at J, with 8 bases between. This CDR3 has 12 residues. The CDR3 DNA sequence: TGCGCCAGCTCGGGACAGAACACTGAAGCTTTCTTT. Protein sequence: CASSGQNTEAFF.

In its sample, this clonotype was seen a few times. The chain employs TRBV5-1 and TRBJ2-7, with 9 bases identical to TRBD2. CDR3 length equals 15 residues. V lost 0 bases to trimming and J lost 4 bases; unmatched junction nucleotides: 5. Looked up from germline, CDR1 is SGHRS and CDR2 is YFSETQ. CDR3 coding DNA: TGCGCCAGCAGCTTGGCAGCGGGAGGCCCATACGAGCAGTACTTC. It translates to CASSLAAGGPYEQYF.

This clonotype came up many times. V and J are TRBV9 and TRBJ2-3; perhaps TRBD2 as D (5 bases). Germline V gene lookup returns CDR1 SGDLS and CDR2 YYNGEE. This CDR3 has 17 amino acids. V was cut by 0 bases and J by 0 bases, with 14 bases left in between. The CDR3 nucleotides read TGTGCCAGCAGCGTAGAACCTCTAGCAGCTAGCACAGATACGCAGTATTTT. Translated: CASSVEPLAASTDTQYF.

This clonotype was seen repeatedly, ten times or more. The rearrangement links TRBV4-3 to TRBJ2-3, with 10 bases identical to TRBD2. Germline assignment: CDR1 LGHNA and CDR2 YSLEER. V shed 3 bases, J shed 5 bases, and the junction held 11 bases outside the gene matches. CDR3 length equals 17 residues. CDR3 in DNA: TGCGCCAGCAGCCAGGCCCTTATGAGCGGGAGGGTAGATACGCAGTATTTT. Translating gives CASSQALMSGRVDTQYF.